One sample yielded the 24 T cell receptor beta chains listed below, sequenced in a study of blood T cell repertoires in COVID-19. Clones were sequenced by immunoSEQ multiplex PCR, and TCRdb holds only the in-frame ones, with some missing. The sample includes 95,000 to 110,000 clones, over 80% of them seen just once. The sample was peripheral blood. Receptor source: a woman in her 30s with acute or convalescent COVID-19.

The chain uses TRBV28 and TRBJ1-4, with 7 bases lining up with TRBD1. CDR1 MDHEN and CDR2 SYDVKM come from the germline V gene. This CDR3 is 15 amino acids long. The ends lost 6 bases at V and 5 bases at J; junction bases unmatched: 9. The CDR3 DNA follows: TGTGCCAGCAGGTTACCGGGACAGTTAAATGAAAAACTGTTTTTT. Amino acids: CASRLPGQLNEKLFF. Filled out from reference TRBV28 and TRBJ1-4, the complete variable domain reads DVKVTQSSRYLVKRTGEKVFLECVQDMDHENMFWYRQDPGLGLRLIYFSYDVKMKEKGDIPEGYSVSREKKERFSLILESASTNQTSMYLCASRLPGQLNEKLFFGSGTQLSVL.

The rearrangement links TRBV28 to TRBJ2-6; tentatively, D is TRBD1 (6 bases). V was cut by 10 bases and J by 3 bases, with 16 bases left in between. Per the germline V gene, CDR1 is MDHEN and CDR2 is SYDVKM. There are 15 residues in the CDR3. CDR3 bases: TGTGCCATTTCCGTGGGGGCGGGTGGGGCCAACGTCCTGACTTTC. Its translation: CAISVGAGGANVLTF.

The CDR3 region has the DNA TGTGCCAGCAGTGACGGACAGCTGGCCAAAAACATTCAGTACTTC. Encoded protein: CASSDGQLAKNIQYF. The gene calls are TRBV6-1 and TRBJ2-4, with D possibly TRBD1 on 6 matching bases. V was cut by 3 bases and J by 1 base, with 10 bases left in between. The CDR3 sequence is 15 residues long. Germline V gives CDR1 MNHNS, CDR2 SASEGT.

V gene TRBV6-5 combines with J gene TRBJ2-2, with D possibly TRBD1 on 5 matching bases. The CDR3 is 14 amino acids. CDR1 is MNHEY and CDR2 is SVGAGI in the germline V gene. Trimming cost V 2 bases and J 4 bases, with 8 bases left between them. This CDR3 reads CASSYGAPTGELFF. The CDR3 DNA sequence: TGTGCCAGCAGTTACGGGGCCCCCACCGGGGAGCTGTTTTTT.

The chain recombines TRBV4-3 with TRBJ2-7; 11 bases align to TRBD2. V lost 1 base, J lost 2 bases, and 7 bases stayed unmatched. The CDR3 is 17 residues long. In germline, CDR1 is LGHNA, CDR2 YSLEER. The CDR3 region is CASSQGTVAGGPYEQYF. The CDR3 DNA sequence: TGCGCCAGCAGCCAAGGTACCGTAGCGGGAGGGCCCTACGAGCAGTACTTC.

The chain carries TRBV30 and TRBJ1-2; weak D call: TRBD1 (5 bases). The germline gives CDR1 GTSNPN, CDR2 SVGIG (reference sequence). This CDR3 is 11 amino acids long. Trimming left V 3 bases short and J 8 bases short, with 10 bases between. The DNA for the CDR3 is TGTGCCTGGAGATCGGGGGTAGGCTACACCTTC. Amino acids: CAWRSGVGYTF.

The V gene is TRBV19, the J gene TRBJ1-4; 7 bases map to TRBD1. CDR3 length equals 15 residues. Germline loops: CDR1 LNHDA, CDR2 SQIVND (reference sequence). V was clipped by 4 bases and J by 4 bases; unmatched bases: 6. The CDR3 DNA is TGTGCCAGTAGTACTTTAGGGGGCGATAATGAAAAACTGTTTTTT. It is translated as CASSTLGGDNEKLFF.

The chain combines TRBV28 with TRBJ1-1; D unresolved. The CDR3 runs 14 residues. Trimming removed 5 bases at V and 1 base at J, with 11 bases between. Germline values: CDR1 MDHEN, CDR2 SYDVKM. CDR3 in DNA: TGTGCCAGCAGTCTGACACCAGAGAACACTGAAGCTTTCTTT. This sequence encodes CASSLTPENTEAFF.

This chain uses TRBV29-1 with TRBJ1-2, with D hard to call. The V and J ends lost 6 bases and 4 bases respectively, with 12 bases between them. The CDR3 covers 12 residues. Per the germline V gene, CDR1 is SQVTM and CDR2 is ANQGSEA. For the CDR3, the DNA is TGCAGCGTATCCTTGGAGGGCTATGGCTACACCTTC. It translates to CSVSLEGYGYTF. Full variable domain (rest looked up from reference TRBV29-1 and TRBJ1-2): SAVISQKPSRDICQRGTSLTIQCQVDSQVTMMFWYRQQPGQSLTLIATANQGSEATYESGFVIDKFPISRPNLTFSTLTVSNMSPEDSSIYLCSVSLEGYGYTFGSGTRLTVV.

This chain uses TRBV5-1 with TRBJ2-7; 7 bases match TRBD1. This CDR3 contains 12 residues. The junction had 2 bases not matched to a gene; V was cut back by 3 bases and J by 5 bases. The germline V gene has CDR1 SGHRS and CDR2 YFSETQ. The CDR3 loop reads CASSYTGDEQYF. CDR3 DNA: TGCGCCAGCAGCTATACAGGGGACGAGCAGTACTTC. The full variable domain, rest sourced from reference TRBV5-1 and TRBJ2-7, is KAGVTQTPRYLIKTRGQQVTLSCSPISGHRSVSWYQQTPGQGLQFLFEYFSETQRNKGNFPGRFSGRQFSNSRSEMNVSTLELGDSALYLCASSYTGDEQYFGPGTRLTVT.

This clone was counted only a few times. The rearrangement joins TRBV4-1 to TRBJ1-3, with D unclear. The germline V and J ends were trimmed by 1 base and 3 bases, with 16 bases remaining between them. CDR1 MGHRA and CDR2 YSYEKL come from the germline V gene. The CDR3 is 17 residues long. CDR3 residues: CASSQASSGSFGNTIYF. CDR3 nucleotide sequence: TGCGCCAGCAGCCAAGCGAGCTCGGGGTCTTTTGGAAACACCATATATTTT.

V is TRBV19 and J is TRBJ1-3; perhaps TRBD1 as D (5 bases). Germline V gene lookup returns CDR1 LNHDA and CDR2 SQIVND (reference sequence). The CDR3 runs 16 residues. V was cut by 8 bases and J by 4 bases, with 21 bases left in between. CDR3 sequence: CASGVGRGLDGNTIYF. CDR3 bases: TGTGCCAGTGGTGTGGGGCGGGGGTTGGACGGAAACACCATATATTTT. The complete variable domain, with remaining parts taken from reference TRBV19 and TRBJ1-3, reads DGGITQSPKYLFRKEGQNVTLSCEQNLNHDAMYWYRQDPGQGLRLIYYSQIVNDFQKGDIAEGYSVSREKKESFPLTVTSAQKNPTAFYLCASGVGRGLDGNTIYFGEGSWLTVV.

J is TRBJ1-6 and V is TRBV12-3 or TRBV12-4; D is unresolved. With 1 base removed from V and 11 bases from J, the gap between germline ends came to 3 bases. The CDR3 sequence is 11 residues long. DNA of the CDR3: TGTGCCAGCAGTTTAGGTACACCCCTCCACTTT. Translation gives CASSLGTPLHF.

The chain recombines TRBV7-2 with TRBJ2-1; 8 bases fit TRBD2. Germline CDR1 is SGHTA and CDR2 is FQGNSA. With 1 base clipped from V and 7 bases from J, the junction kept 9 bases outside the gene matches. The length of the CDR3 is 16 residues. DNA of the CDR3: TGTGCCAGCAGCTTAGGGGGGGGGAGCGGGAGAAATGAGCAGTTCTTC. Protein: CASSLGGGSGRNEQFF.

The J gene is TRBJ2-3, the V gene TRBV7-2; TRBD2 might be the D (6 bases). This CDR3 comprises 16 residues. Germline V gives CDR1 SGHTA, CDR2 FQGNSA. The germline V and J ends were trimmed by 4 bases and 1 base, with 15 bases remaining between them. CDR3 nucleotide sequence: TGTGCCAGCAGCTACCACCGGGGGTACGGCACAGATACGCAGTATTTT. It codes for CASSYHRGYGTDTQYF.

The chain combines TRBV5-4 with TRBJ2-1; TRBD2 aligns across 9 bases. V gave up 0 bases and J gave up 7 bases; unmatched junction bases: 5. The germline CDR1 and CDR2 sequences are SGHNT and YYREEE (reference sequence). The CDR3 contains 15 residues. The CDR3 DNA reads TGTGCCAGCAGCTTGGGCGGGGGGGTCTGGAATGAGCAGTTCTTC. It yields the protein CASSLGGGVWNEQFF.

This chain joins TRBV27 and TRBJ1-2; TRBD1 matches 7 bases. Trimming took 0 bases from V and 2 from J; bases not matched to a gene: 3. CDR1 is MNHEY and CDR2 is SMNVEV in the germline V gene (reference sequence). This CDR3 spans 15 amino acids. CDR3 DNA sequence: TGTGCCAGCAGTTTATCGGAGGGGGCGAACTATGGCTACACCTTC. Translation gives CASSLSEGANYGYTF.

The genes are TRBV7-2 and TRBJ2-1; 7 bases fit TRBD1. This CDR3 is 12 amino acids long. Germline values: CDR1 SGHTA, CDR2 FQGNSA. Trimming cost V 6 bases and J 6 bases; bases outside gene matches: 2. CDR3 coding DNA: TGTGCCAGCAGGGCAGGGGGCAATGAGCAGTTCTTC. This codes for CASRAGGNEQFF.

This clone came up once. The rearrangement links TRBV10-1 to TRBJ2-1; 11 bases line up with TRBD2. The CDR3 extends over 15 amino acids. Germline V gives CDR1 WNHNN, CDR2 SYGVQD (reference sequence). The V segment lost 5 bases and the J segment 1 base; nucleotides outside the gene matches: 1. CDR3 loop: CASSPSGRSYNEQFF. The CDR3 nucleotides read TGCGCCAGCAGTCCTAGCGGGAGGTCCTACAATGAGCAGTTCTTC.

The chain carries TRBV28 and TRBJ1-1; 7 positions agree with TRBD1. After removal of 8 bases from V and 4 bases from J, the junction contained 13 bases not matched to a gene. CDR3 size: 15 residues. Germline lookup yields CDR1 MDHEN and CDR2 SYDVKM. CDR3 DNA sequence: TGTGCCAGCTTAAATCGTTTAGCAGGGGGCACTGAAGCTTTCTTT. Translated, it gives CASLNRLAGGTEAFF.

The chain links TRBV7-3 to TRBJ2-2; 11 bases are shared with TRBD1. The CDR3 extends over 14 amino acids. Germline V CDR1 and CDR2: SGHTA, FQGTGA. Losses at the gene ends were 6 bases for V and 6 bases for J; bases not matched to a gene: 3. DNA of the CDR3: TGTGCCAGCAGGGGACAGGGGGTGTCCGGGGAGCTGTTTTTT. The encoded protein is CASRGQGVSGELFF.

This chain links TRBV18 with TRBJ2-5, with 8 bases matching TRBD1. The germline V gene has CDR1 KGHSH and CDR2 LQKENI. The CDR3 has 15 residues. Unmatched junction bases numbered 5, after V lost 3 bases and J lost 2 bases. The CDR3 sequence: CASSPPDRGQETQYF. CDR3 DNA: TGTGCCAGCTCACCCCCAGACAGGGGACAAGAGACCCAGTACTTC.

The chain recombines TRBV28 with TRBJ2-3, with TRBD1 identical over 12 bases. V lost 6 bases, J lost 6 bases, and 7 bases stayed unmatched. The germline gives CDR1 MDHEN, CDR2 SYDVKM. This CDR3 is 15 amino acids long. The CDR3 loop is CASRTPGQGADTQYF. Here the CDR3 DNA reads TGTGCCAGCAGAACCCCGGGACAGGGGGCCGATACGCAGTATTTT. Drawing the rest from reference TRBV28 and TRBJ2-3, the complete variable domain is DVKVTQSSRYLVKRTGEKVFLECVQDMDHENMFWYRQDPGLGLRLIYFSYDVKMKEKGDIPEGYSVSREKKERFSLILESASTNQTSMYLCASRTPGQGADTQYFGPGTRLTVL.

The chain uses TRBV19 and TRBJ1-2, with 7 bases lining up with TRBD1. CDR1 is LNHDA and CDR2 is SQIVND in the germline V gene (reference sequence). The V gene end was trimmed by 3 bases and the J gene end by 2 bases; junction bases not matched to a gene: 6. This CDR3 is built from 15 residues. Written as DNA, the CDR3 is TGTGCCAGTAGTATTGTAGGGGGCGGCAACTATGGCTACACCTTC. It yields the protein CASSIVGGGNYGYTF.